This entry is about one T cell receptor beta chain. The data were obtained in a study of graft-versus-host responses after intestinal transplantation. CDR1 GTSNPN and CDR2 SVGIG come from the germline V gene (reference sequence). The CDR3 has 15 residues. Measured with immunoSEQ multiplex PCR; TCRdb has only the in-frame clones, and not every one. The data show around 21,000 clones, 56% seen once. Proliferating CFSE-low CD3+CD4+ and CD3+CD8+ responders were sorted after the reaction. The sequencing here drew on alloreactive CD4+ T cells from a mixed lymphocyte reaction culture, taken before intestinal transplant. The sample's subset: CFSE-low proliferating T cells sorted from roughly six-day pre-transplant mixed lymphocyte reaction (GvH or HvG direction). The V and J genes are TRBV30 and TRBJ2-1, with TRBD2 identical over 13 bases. This receptor was obtained from a human patient who received an intestinal transplant. The CDR3 nucleotides are TGTGCTTGGGAGGTACTAGCGGGGGGGTTCAATGAGCAGTTCTTC. This encodes CAWEVLAGGFNEQFF.